Listed below are T cell receptor beta chains from one sample, sequenced in a study of blood T cell repertoires in COVID-19. Libraries were prepared by immunoSEQ multiplex PCR; TCRdb keeps only in-frame clonotypes and omits some of them. Of about 460,000 clones listed, roughly nine tenths are singletons. The specimen sequenced was PBMCs or T cells enriched from blood (not recorded which). The receptors originated from an older woman who had recovered from COVID-19. CDR3s include the opening cysteine and the closing phenylalanine or tryptophan. Each record gives: D gene, clone size, J gene, V gene, CDR3 protein, CDR3 DNA. A D gene is named only where the DNA matches it firmly. For some rows the clone size is stated as once, few or many, or as a class when expanded; others skip it.

d_gene: -; abundance: -; j_gene: TRBJ2-2; v_gene: TRBV15; CDR3aa: CATSRATVTGELFF; CDR3nt: TGTGCCACCAGCAGAGCAACAGTGACCGGGGAGCTGTTTTTT
d_gene: -; abundance: -; j_gene: TRBJ2-6; v_gene: TRBV7-2; CDR3aa: CASSPQGTTGANVLTF; CDR3nt: TGTGCCAGCAGTCCCCAGGGGACCACAGGGGCCAACGTCCTGACTTTC
d_gene: TRBD1; abundance: -; j_gene: TRBJ1-2; v_gene: TRBV6-4; CDR3aa: CASSDTARTGGYGYTF; CDR3nt: TGTGCCAGCAGTGACACGGCACGGACAGGGGGCTATGGCTACACCTTC
d_gene: -; abundance: -; j_gene: TRBJ1-2; v_gene: TRBV5-1; CDR3aa: CASSAGVDYGYTF; CDR3nt: TGCGCCAGCAGCGCAGGCGTAGACTATGGCTACACCTTC
d_gene: -; abundance: -; j_gene: TRBJ2-5; v_gene: TRBV7-2; CDR3aa: CASSFGAGMETQYF; CDR3nt: TGTGCCAGCAGCTTTGGAGCAGGGATGGAGACCCAGTACTTC
d_gene: TRBD2; abundance: -; j_gene: TRBJ2-2; v_gene: TRBV13; CDR3aa: CASSLAGRGTGELFF; CDR3nt: TGTGCCAGCAGCTTAGCCGGGAGGGGCACCGGGGAGCTGTTTTTT
d_gene: -; abundance: few; j_gene: TRBJ2-5; v_gene: TRBV7-2; CDR3aa: CASSQQGVETQYF; CDR3nt: TGTGCCAGCAGTCAACAGGGAGTCGAGACCCAGTACTTC
d_gene: -; abundance: -; j_gene: TRBJ2-2; v_gene: TRBV3-1/TRBV3-2; CDR3aa: CASSLSGNTGELFF; CDR3nt: TGTGCCAGCAGCCTTAGCGGGAACACCGGGGAGCTGTTTTTT
d_gene: TRBD1; abundance: -; j_gene: TRBJ2-3; v_gene: TRBV25-1; CDR3aa: CASTSTGGMDTQYF; CDR3nt: TGTGCCAGCACGTCGACAGGGGGTATGGATACGCAGTATTTT
d_gene: -; abundance: many; j_gene: TRBJ1-5; v_gene: TRBV10-1; CDR3aa: CASSGGHYSNQPQHF; CDR3nt: TGCGCCAGCAGTGGGGGACACTATAGCAATCAGCCCCAGCATTTT
d_gene: TRBD1; abundance: -; j_gene: TRBJ2-1; v_gene: TRBV18; CDR3aa: CASSSDRGLSYNEQFF; CDR3nt: TGTGCCAGCTCATCCGACAGGGGTCTATCCTACAATGAGCAGTTCTTC
d_gene: -; abundance: -; j_gene: TRBJ2-1; v_gene: TRBV7-6; CDR3aa: CASSLGGLPYNEQFF; CDR3nt: TGTGCCAGCAGCTTAGGTGGACTACCCTACAATGAGCAGTTCTTC
d_gene: TRBD2; abundance: once; j_gene: TRBJ2-7; v_gene: TRBV24-1; CDR3aa: CATSDPRASGGYEQYF; CDR3nt: TGTGCCACCAGTGATCCCAGGGCTAGCGGGGGCTACGAGCAGTACTTC
d_gene: -; abundance: few; j_gene: TRBJ1-5; v_gene: TRBV12-2; CDR3aa: CASRLGGGYQPQHF; CDR3nt: TGTGCAAGTCGCTTAGGAGGGGGCTATCAGCCCCAGCATTTT
d_gene: -; abundance: -; j_gene: TRBJ1-6; v_gene: TRBV4-1; CDR3aa: CASSQAAWALSSYNSPLHF; CDR3nt: TGCGCCAGCAGCCAAGCGGCCTGGGCACTTAGCTCCTATAATTCACCCCTCCACTTT
d_gene: TRBD2; abundance: -; j_gene: TRBJ2-3; v_gene: TRBV5-1; CDR3aa: CASSLWTSGTDTQYF; CDR3nt: TGCGCCAGCAGCCTGTGGACTAGCGGCACAGATACGCAGTATTTT
d_gene: -; abundance: -; j_gene: TRBJ2-2; v_gene: TRBV2; CDR3aa: CASSELYRELFF; CDR3nt: TGTGCCAGCAGTGAGCTCTATAGGGAGCTGTTTTTT
d_gene: TRBD1; abundance: -; j_gene: TRBJ1-6; v_gene: TRBV5-1; CDR3aa: CASSSRDRDSPLHF; CDR3nt: TGCGCCAGCAGCTCCCGGGACAGGGATTCACCCCTCCACTTT
d_gene: TRBD1; abundance: -; j_gene: TRBJ1-1; v_gene: TRBV6-5; CDR3aa: CASSSTRGKRTEAFF; CDR3nt: TGTGCCAGCAGTTCTACCAGGGGGAAGCGGACTGAAGCTTTCTTT
d_gene: -; abundance: -; j_gene: TRBJ1-1; v_gene: TRBV9; CDR3aa: CASSVGYGGGTEAFF; CDR3nt: TGTGCCAGCAGCGTAGGATATGGAGGAGGAACTGAAGCTTTCTTT
d_gene: -; abundance: -; j_gene: TRBJ2-3; v_gene: TRBV7-9; CDR3aa: CASSSRGEKRDTQYF; CDR3nt: TGTGCCAGCAGCTCAAGAGGTGAGAAGAGGGATACGCAGTATTTT
d_gene: TRBD2; abundance: -; j_gene: TRBJ2-3; v_gene: TRBV3-1/TRBV3-2; CDR3aa: CASSHIKLAGGPNTQYF; CDR3nt: TGTGCCAGCAGCCACATTAAACTAGCGGGGGGGCCGAATACGCAGTATTTT
d_gene: TRBD1; abundance: -; j_gene: TRBJ2-2; v_gene: TRBV3-1/TRBV3-2; CDR3aa: CASSRGTGTNTGELFF; CDR3nt: TGTGCCAGCAGCCGCGGGACAGGGACGAACACCGGGGAGCTGTTTTTT
d_gene: TRBD2; abundance: -; j_gene: TRBJ2-1; v_gene: TRBV5-4; CDR3aa: CASSIVLAGDNEQFF; CDR3nt: TGTGCCAGCAGTATCGTGCTAGCGGGGGACAATGAGCAGTTCTTC
d_gene: TRBD1; abundance: -; j_gene: TRBJ1-1; v_gene: TRBV7-9; CDR3aa: CASSPGDREMNTEAFF; CDR3nt: TGTGCCAGCAGCCCGGGGGACAGAGAGATGAACACTGAAGCTTTCTTT
d_gene: -; abundance: -; j_gene: TRBJ1-2; v_gene: TRBV3-1/TRBV3-2; CDR3aa: CASSQDWRGAYGYTF; CDR3nt: TGTGCCAGCAGCCAAGATTGGCGGGGGGCCTATGGCTACACCTTC
d_gene: -; abundance: -; j_gene: TRBJ2-3; v_gene: TRBV7-2; CDR3aa: CASSLIGTDTQYF; CDR3nt: TGTGCCAGCAGCTTAATAGGCACAGATACGCAGTATTTT
d_gene: TRBD1; abundance: -; j_gene: TRBJ1-2; v_gene: TRBV10-3; CDR3aa: CAISADRDTYGYTF; CDR3nt: TGTGCCATCAGCGCGGACAGGGACACCTATGGCTACACCTTC
d_gene: TRBD2; abundance: -; j_gene: TRBJ2-5; v_gene: TRBV24-1; CDR3aa: CATSDSPGGGRETQYF; CDR3nt: TGTGCCACCAGTGATTCCCCCGGCGGGGGTCGCGAGACCCAGTACTTC
d_gene: -; abundance: -; j_gene: TRBJ2-2; v_gene: TRBV4-2; CDR3aa: CASSQDPAREFTGELFF; CDR3nt: TGTGCCAGCAGCCAAGATCCGGCGAGGGAGTTCACCGGGGAGCTGTTTTTT
d_gene: -; abundance: -; j_gene: TRBJ2-2; v_gene: TRBV9; CDR3aa: CASSPGWGGSGELFF; CDR3nt: TGTGCCAGCAGCCCCGGATGGGGGGGCAGCGGGGAGCTGTTTTTT
d_gene: TRBD1; abundance: -; j_gene: TRBJ1-6; v_gene: TRBV6-6; CDR3aa: CASLMAQGATNSPLHF; CDR3nt: TGTGCCAGCCTGATGGCTCAGGGGGCGACCAATTCACCCCTCCACTTT
d_gene: -; abundance: -; j_gene: TRBJ1-1; v_gene: TRBV5-1; CDR3aa: CASSLSDGGTEAFF; CDR3nt: TGCGCCAGCAGCTTGTCAGACGGAGGAACTGAAGCTTTCTTT
d_gene: -; abundance: -; j_gene: TRBJ1-2; v_gene: TRBV4-1; CDR3aa: CASSQVQGDGYTF; CDR3nt: TGCGCCAGCAGCCAGGTACAGGGTGACGGCTACACCTTC
d_gene: -; abundance: few; j_gene: TRBJ1-5; v_gene: TRBV19; CDR3aa: CASREPGGPNQPQHF; CDR3nt: TGTGCCAGTAGGGAACCAGGTGGCCCCAATCAGCCCCAGCATTTT
d_gene: -; abundance: -; j_gene: TRBJ1-6; v_gene: TRBV5-4; CDR3aa: CASSVYREGTLHF; CDR3nt: TGTGCCAGCAGCGTTTACAGGGAGGGCACCCTCCACTTT
d_gene: -; abundance: -; j_gene: TRBJ1-2; v_gene: TRBV27; CDR3aa: CASSLSIGNYGYTF; CDR3nt: TGTGCCAGCAGTTTATCAATCGGGAACTATGGCTACACCTTC
d_gene: -; abundance: -; j_gene: TRBJ1-4; v_gene: TRBV14; CDR3aa: CASSRLTQGSEKLFF; CDR3nt: TGTGCCAGCAGCCGCCTGACACAAGGCTCGGAAAAACTGTTTTTT
d_gene: -; abundance: -; j_gene: TRBJ2-1; v_gene: TRBV12-3/TRBV12-4; CDR3aa: CASRQIGGSEQFF; CDR3nt: TGTGCCAGCAGACAGATCGGAGGATCTGAGCAGTTCTTC
d_gene: -; abundance: -; j_gene: TRBJ1-1; v_gene: TRBV20-1; CDR3aa: CSASGPQATEAFF; CDR3nt: TGCAGTGCTAGTGGACCACAGGCCACTGAAGCTTTCTTT
d_gene: TRBD2; abundance: -; j_gene: TRBJ2-1; v_gene: TRBV24-1; CDR3aa: CATSPSGGRDEQFF; CDR3nt: TGTGCCACCAGCCCTAGCGGGGGGCGGGATGAGCAGTTCTTC
d_gene: -; abundance: -; j_gene: TRBJ2-3; v_gene: TRBV5-1; CDR3aa: CASSLPGDTQYF; CDR3nt: TGCGCCAGCAGCTTACCGGGGGATACGCAGTATTTT
d_gene: -; abundance: -; j_gene: TRBJ2-2; v_gene: TRBV7-2; CDR3aa: CASSLWAGMPNTGELFF; CDR3nt: TGTGCCAGCAGCCTCTGGGCGGGCATGCCGAACACCGGGGAGCTGTTTTTT
d_gene: TRBD2; abundance: once; j_gene: TRBJ2-1; v_gene: TRBV10-3; CDR3aa: CAISDLGSGKYNEQFF; CDR3nt: TGTGCCATCAGTGATCTTGGTAGCGGGAAATACAATGAGCAGTTCTTC
d_gene: -; abundance: -; j_gene: TRBJ2-4; v_gene: TRBV30; CDR3aa: CAWSEGLGNIQYF; CDR3nt: TGTGCCTGGAGTGAGGGGTTGGGAAACATTCAGTACTTC
d_gene: -; abundance: -; j_gene: TRBJ1-3; v_gene: TRBV30; CDR3aa: CAWRRGSGGNTIYF; CDR3nt: TGTGCCTGGAGACGGGGATCGGGTGGAAACACCATATATTTT
d_gene: -; abundance: -; j_gene: TRBJ1-5; v_gene: TRBV5-1; CDR3aa: CASSPGREGGPQHF; CDR3nt: TGCGCCAGCAGCCCGGGACGGGAAGGGGGGCCCCAGCATTTT
d_gene: TRBD1; abundance: -; j_gene: TRBJ1-1; v_gene: TRBV11-2; CDR3aa: CASSLGGTGHIEAFF; CDR3nt: TGTGCCAGCAGCTTAGGCGGGACAGGGCATATTGAAGCTTTCTTT
d_gene: -; abundance: -; j_gene: TRBJ2-1; v_gene: TRBV2; CDR3aa: CASKGGAYNEQFF; CDR3nt: TGTGCCAGCAAAGGCGGGGCCTACAATGAGCAGTTCTTC
d_gene: TRBD1; abundance: -; j_gene: TRBJ1-5; v_gene: TRBV19; CDR3aa: CASSLWTGGDQPQHF; CDR3nt: TGTGCCAGTAGTCTATGGACAGGGGGCGATCAGCCCCAGCATTTT